A single sample gave rise to the 23 T cell receptor beta chains below, sequenced in a study of T and B cells in COVID-19 patients. TRB rearrangements were amplified by multiplex PCR with BIOMED2 TRB-A/B primers. TCRdb reprocessed the multiplex PCR reads via MiXCR and lists one record per CDR3 protein. The table records nearly 15,000 distinct CDR3 sequences, 25% to 35% of them present only once. From blood, about 240-500 ng of genomic DNA served as TRB template. Sequenced input: blood. These receptors came from a human donor who had recovered from COVID-19.

The genes are TRBV5-1 and TRBJ2-1, with D hard to call. The V and J ends lost 0 bases and 7 bases respectively, with 11 bases between them. CDR3 length equals 14 residues. Germline V CDR1 and CDR2: SGHRS, YFSETQ. CDR3 bases: TGCGCCAGCAGCTTGGAGGGCGGTTTTAATGAGCAGTTCTTC. Translating gives CASSLEGGFNEQFF.

This clonotype has a handful of counts. J is TRBJ2-7 and V is TRBV27; the D is unclear. The germline CDR1 and CDR2 sequences are MNHEY and SMNVEV (reference sequence). The CDR3 covers 13 residues. Trimming took 1 base from V and 6 from J, leaving 10 bases between them. The chain's CDR3 is CASSLLISGEQYF. For the CDR3, the DNA is TGTGCCAGCAGTTTATTGATTTCCGGCGAGCAGTACTTC.

The table lists this clonotype with a few counts. The chain links TRBV20-1 to TRBJ2-5, with 10 bases that match TRBD2. The CDR3 extends over 17 amino acids. Germline V CDR1 and CDR2: DFQATT, SNEGSKA (reference sequence). J gave up 5 bases and V 2 bases, and 14 bases lay outside the gene matches. The chain's CDR3 is CSARSWLLAGVRETQYF. The DNA for the CDR3 is TGCAGTGCTAGATCATGGTTGCTAGCGGGAGTCCGGGAGACCCAGTACTTC.

This clonotype was observed a handful of times. The chain employs TRBV5-4 and TRBJ1-1; a possible D gene is TRBD1 (5 bases). Trimming cost V 4 bases and J 1 base, with 17 bases left between them. The CDR3 covers 16 residues. Germline values: CDR1 SGHNT, CDR2 YYREEE (reference sequence). The CDR3 sequence: CASSQAVGGANTEAFF. The CDR3 DNA reads as TGTGCCAGCAGCCAAGCTGTAGGAGGGGCGAACACTGAAGCTTTCTTT.

Sample share makes this clonotype medium-sized. The CDR3 here is CSVEDPDRYGYTF. As DNA, the CDR3 is TGCAGCGTTGAAGATCCCGACAGATATGGCTACACCTTC. The gene calls are TRBV29-1 and TRBJ1-2, with D perhaps matching TRBD1 (5 bases). The germline gives CDR1 SQVTM, CDR2 ANQGSEA. This CDR3 is built from 13 residues. V was cut by 0 bases and J by 5 bases, with 10 bases left in between.

The J gene is TRBJ2-1, the V gene TRBV5-4, with unresolved D. The CDR3 is made up of 15 amino acids. Germline CDR1 is SGHNT and CDR2 is YYREEE (reference sequence). Trimming took off 5 bases at V and 0 bases at J, with 12 bases between the two ends. This chain's CDR3 is CASSFDVNSYNEQFF. CDR3 coding DNA: TGTGCCAGCAGTTTTGACGTAAACTCCTACAATGAGCAGTTCTTC.

This clonotype was detected a few times. This chain uses TRBV30 with TRBJ2-7; TRBD1 agrees at 10 bases. CDR3 size: 15 residues. The V gene's germline CDR1 is GTSNPN and CDR2 SVGIG (reference sequence). Trimming removed 0 bases from V and 7 bases from J; junction bases left unmatched: 9. The CDR3 DNA follows: TGTGCCTGGAGTGTCTCCCGACAGGGGGCGGGTGAGCAGTACTTC. It encodes CAWSVSRQGAGEQYF.

This rearrangement joins TRBV11-3 to TRBJ2-2, with D perhaps TRBD1 (5 bases). V lost 6 bases and J lost 8, with 19 bases in between. CDR1 SGHNT and CDR2 YENEEA come from the germline V gene. The length of the CDR3 is 15 residues. CDR3: CASRLLDTLGGELFF. For the CDR3, the DNA is TGTGCCAGCAGACTTCTGGACACACTGGGGGGGGAGCTGTTTTTT.

The V and J genes are TRBV11-3 and TRBJ1-1; 11 nucleotides match TRBD1. This CDR3 is 16 amino acids long. V lost 7 bases and J lost 3; bases outside the gene matches: 10. The germline V gene encodes CDR1 SGHNT and CDR2 YENEEA. The CDR3 reads CASTRGTGGLDTEAFF. The CDR3 DNA sequence: TGTGCCAGCACTAGGGGGACAGGGGGATTGGACACTGAAGCTTTCTTT.

V gene TRBV11-2 combines with J gene TRBJ2-2, with TRBD1 matching over 7 bases. There are 15 residues in the CDR3. V shed 3 bases, J shed 4 bases, and the junction held 5 bases outside the gene matches. Germline CDR1 is SGHAT and CDR2 is FQNNGV. CDR3: CASSLTQGSTGELFF. CDR3 coding DNA: TGTGCCAGCAGCTTGACACAGGGGAGCACCGGGGAGCTGTTTTTT.

Relative to its sample, this clonotype is medium-sized. V usage is TRBV6-5 and J usage is TRBJ2-1, with D possibly being TRBD1 (6 bases). The CDR3 loop spans 16 amino acids. CDR1 is MNHEY, CDR2 SVGAGI, per germline. Trimming removed 0 bases from V and 5 bases from J, with 14 bases in between. In DNA form, the CDR3 reads TGTGCCAGCAGTTACTCAGGGGGAAAACCTAACAATGAGCAGTTCTTC. Its protein product is CASSYSGGKPNNEQFF.

This rearrangement joins TRBV12-3 or TRBV12-4 to TRBJ1-1, with D maybe TRBD1 (5 bases). Trimming stripped 6 bases from V and 1 base from J, with 12 bases between. This CDR3 has 14 residues. CDR3 coding DNA: TGTGCCAGCAGCCAGGGCATAACGAACACTGAAGCTTTCTTT. Translating it yields CASSQGITNTEAFF.

Regarding this clonotype: A single base separates this from a much larger clone, so it may be a read error. The CDR3 nucleotides are TGTGCCAGCAGCCCCATCCAAGAGACCCAGTACTTC. This translates into CASSPIQETQYF. V gene TRBV7-9 combines with J gene TRBJ2-5; no reliable D call. The germline gives CDR1 SEHNR, CDR2 FQNEAQ (reference sequence). The V gene lost 5 bases and the J gene lost 1 base, with 5 bases spanning the gap. CDR3 size: 12 residues.

The CDR3 region has the DNA TGTGCCATCCGACAGGGGGCGGGGGCTGGGGACTATGGCTACACCTTC. This translates into CAIRQGAGAGDYGYTF. The V call is TRBV6-6, the J call TRBJ1-2; 10 positions match TRBD1. CDR1 and CDR2 from the germline V gene are MNHNY and SVGAGI (reference sequence). The CDR3 covers 16 residues. V dropped 10 bases and J dropped 3; count of bases not matched to a gene: 14.

A word on this clonotype: This may stem from a read error, because a much larger clone lies one nucleotide away. The V and J genes are TRBV30 and TRBJ2-3, with no clear D. V gave up 3 bases and J gave up 2 bases, with 12 bases separating them. In germline, CDR1 is GTSNPN, CDR2 SVGIG (reference sequence). This CDR3 spans 14 amino acids. CDR3 region: CAWSPHADTDTQYF. CDR3 coding DNA: TGTGCCTGGAGCCCACATGCGGACACAGATACGCAGTATTTT.

This clonotype came up once. Lacking the conserved final phenylalanine or tryptophan, this CDR3 likely reflects a read error. The chain couples TRBV6-1 to TRBJ2-1; 7 bases line up with TRBD2. CDR1 and CDR2 from the germline V gene are MNHNS and SASEGT. This CDR3 is built from 13 residues. Germline trimming cut 10 bases from V and 4 bases from J; bases unmatched to any gene: 7. The CDR3 DNA sequence: TGTGCCATTGGGGGGGGAGCGTACAATGAGCAGTTCGTC. Translating it yields CAIGGGAYNEQFV.

The rearrangement joins TRBV27 to TRBJ1-1; 7 nucleotides align to TRBD1. The CDR3 loop spans 15 amino acids. V shed 6 bases and J 5 bases; nucleotides not matched to a gene: 12. Germline CDR1 is MNHEY and CDR2 is SMNVEV (reference sequence). The CDR3 loop reads CASRGEQGRGTEAFF. DNA of the CDR3: TGTGCCAGCAGGGGGGAACAGGGGCGGGGGACTGAAGCTTTCTTT.

This clonotype was detected only a few times. Here the CDR3 reads CASTQDDWNTEAFF. Written as DNA, the CDR3 is TGTGCCAGCACCCAGGACGATTGGAACACTGAAGCTTTCTTT. The gene calls are TRBV6-2 or TRBV6-3 and TRBJ1-1; D remains ambiguous. The germline CDR1 and CDR2 sequences are MNHEY and SVGEGT. The germline V and J ends were trimmed by 7 bases and 1 base, with 13 bases remaining between them. The CDR3 covers 14 residues.

By share, this clonotype counts as medium-sized. V is TRBV29-1 and J is TRBJ1-1, with TRBD1 matching over 7 bases. V shed 4 bases and J 3 bases; nucleotides not matched to a gene: 17. The CDR3 is 17 amino acids. The germline gives CDR1 SQVTM, CDR2 ANQGSEA. The CDR3 reads CSVAGLGGGQGDTEAFF. The CDR3 nucleotides are TGCAGCGTTGCGGGGTTAGGTGGAGGGCAGGGGGACACTGAAGCTTTCTTT.

This rearrangement joins TRBV19 to TRBJ1-5; D is unclear. With 4 bases removed from V and 7 bases from J, the gap between germline ends came to 17 bases. The CDR3 spans 15 residues. Germline assignment: CDR1 LNHDA and CDR2 SQIVND (reference sequence). The CDR3 region is CASSTQVIQRQPQHF. DNA for the CDR3: TGTGCCAGTAGTACTCAGGTTATTCAGAGGCAGCCCCAGCATTTT.

The genes are TRBV13 and TRBJ1-2; D ambiguous. Germline-derived CDR1 and CDR2 are PRHDT and FYEKMQ (reference sequence). V lost 2 bases and J 8 bases, leaving 6 bases between the germline ends. There are 11 residues in the CDR3. The CDR3 sequence: CASSLTVGYTF. The CDR3 nucleotides are TGTGCCAGCAGCTTAACGGTGGGCTACACCTTC.

This clonotype was recorded a few times. Compared with germline, one end of the junction differs, possibly owing to a read error. The V gene is TRBV11-3, the J gene TRBJ1-1, with D hard to call. CDR3 size: 11 residues. Looked up from germline, CDR1 is SGHNT and CDR2 is YENEEA. CDR3 protein: CASSLDTEAFF. CDR3 nucleotides: TGTGCCAGCAGCTTAGACACGGAAGCTTTCTTT.

The CDR3 DNA follows: TGTGCCACCAGTGATTTAGGGGGGTTCGCTTTCTTT. Its translation is CATSDLGGFAFF. V gene TRBV24-1 combines with J gene TRBJ1-1, with D possibly TRBD1 on 6 matching bases. CDR1 is KGHDR, CDR2 SFDVKD, per germline. Trimming pared 1 base from V and 11 bases from J, leaving 10 bases between. The CDR3 has 12 amino acids.